This T cell receptor beta chain was documented in a study of vaccination and CD4 T cells after COVID-19. Study context: No peptide, an HIV-1 Nef pool, or a CEFX pool was what each control culture received.

Oncomine TCR Beta short-read sequencing was applied to DNA from cultured CD4+ T cells. TCRdb recomputed calls from the PCR reads with MiXCR, one row per CDR3 protein. Of 15,000 to 20,000 distinct CDR3 sequences in the sample, 36% are singletons; the top ten hold 20% to 25%. Treatment described: approximately nine-day PBMC culture with coronavirus spike peptide pools or control peptides (ViraFEST assay). Prior SARS-CoV-2 infection was excluded in healthy vaccine recipients by negative nucleocapsid antibodies before and after vaccination. Half of the medium was exchanged for fresh IL-2 medium, first on day 3 and then on day 7. Germline assignment: CDR1 MNHEY and CDR2 SVGEGT. The length of the CDR3 is 13 residues. V dropped 5 bases and J dropped 0 bases, with 5 bases sitting between them. Study observations and caveats: Spike mono-reactivity was found in 304 of 307 vaccine-specific clones from convalescent patients.

This clonotype was seen only a few times. The antigen is undetermined. This material consisted of CD4+ T cells from blood, cultured in vitro, taken before SARS-CoV-2 vaccination. The source is a human donor who received a COVID-19 vaccine. The chain has TRBV6-2 or TRBV6-3 and TRBJ1-3; D is uncertain. CDR3 sequence: CASSQSSGNTIYF. CDR3 coding DNA: TGTGCCAGCAGTCAGTCCTCTGGAAACACCATATATTTT.